Listed below are T cell receptor beta chains from one sample, sequenced in a study of blood T cell repertoires in COVID-19. Repertoires were generated with immunoSEQ multiplex PCR, while TCRdb's copy carries only in-frame clones and drops some. Here the sample spans a few hundred thousand clones, roughly 89% being singletons. Sequencing used peripheral blood. All receptors derive from a woman in her thirties with COVID-19, enrolled during active disease. Both conserved end residues are part of each CDR3. The order of the fields is D gene, clone size, J gene, V gene, CDR3 DNA, CDR3 protein. The D gene is left open where the match is weak. Clone size is given for some rows only: seen once, a few or many times, or a class if the clone is expanded.

. | few | TRBJ2-3 | TRBV4-1 | TGCGCCAGCAGCCAAGTAGGGGGGGGAGATACGCAGTATTTT | CASSQVGGGDTQYF
. | . | TRBJ2-5 | TRBV29-1 | TGCAGCGCCCGAGGGGGTGAAGAGACCCAGTACTTC | CSARGGEETQYF
. | . | TRBJ1-2 | TRBV7-2 | TGTGCCAGCAGCCCACGACAGAACTATGGCTACACCTTC | CASSPRQNYGYTF
TRBD1 | . | TRBJ1-4 | TRBV27 | TGTGCCAGTGCGGGACAGGGCTCGGAAAAACTGTTTTTT | CASAGQGSEKLFF
TRBD2 | . | TRBJ2-1 | TRBV24-1 | TGTGCCACCAGTGATCCCACTAGCGGGGGGGCCGCCAATGAGCAGTTCTTC | CATSDPTSGGAANEQFF
. | . | TRBJ1-6 | TRBV13 | TGTGCCAGCAGCTTAAGGAGGGCGTATAATTCACCCCTCCACTTT | CASSLRRAYNSPLHF
. | few | TRBJ2-5 | TRBV12-3/TRBV12-4 | TGTGCCAGCACCTTAGGGGAACAAGAGACCCAGTACTTC | CASTLGEQETQYF
. | . | TRBJ2-2 | TRBV15 | TGTGCCACCAGCAGAAGGACAGTCTCTCCCGGGGAGCTGTTTTTT | CATSRRTVSPGELFF
TRBD1 | . | TRBJ2-5 | TRBV29-1 | TGCAGCGTCGTAGGGACAGGGGGACGGGAGACCCAGTACTTC | CSVVGTGGRETQYF
. | once | TRBJ1-2 | TRBV5-1 | TGCGCCAGCAGCTTGGGGGAGGTGTTCGATGGCTACACCTTC | CASSLGEVFDGYTF
. | . | TRBJ1-1 | TRBV2 | TGTGCCAGCAGTGAATGGGGGGGATACACTGAAGCTTTCTTT | CASSEWGGYTEAFF
. | once | TRBJ2-1 | TRBV6-5 | TGTGCCAGCAGTTACTCCCCCGGGGGTGATGAGCAGTTCTTC | CASSYSPGGDEQFF
. | . | TRBJ1-1 | TRBV3-1/TRBV3-2 | TGTGCCAGCAGCCATGCTAATGAAGCTTTCTTT | CASSHANEAFF
TRBD1 | . | TRBJ1-2 | TRBV4-3 | TGCGCCAGCAGCCAAGATTACGCAGGGGGCGTCTATGGCTACACCTTC | CASSQDYAGGVYGYTF
TRBD2 | . | TRBJ2-3 | TRBV11-2 | TGTGCCAGCAGCAGACGGGGGGGCGATAGTATGGATACGCAGTATTTT | CASSRRGGDSMDTQYF
TRBD1 | . | TRBJ1-5 | TRBV30 | TGTGCCTGGAGCAGACCTACAGGGGGCAATCAGCCCCAGCATTTT | CAWSRPTGGNQPQHF
TRBD1 | . | TRBJ1-1 | TRBV6-6 | TGTGCCAGCAGTTACTGGACAGGGGTTCTCCTTGAAGCTTTCTTT | CASSYWTGVLLEAFF
TRBD1 | . | TRBJ1-1 | TRBV6-6 | TGTGCCAGCAGCCGACCCCTATTGACAGGGATGAACACTGAAGCTTTCTTT | CASSRPLLTGMNTEAFF
TRBD1 | . | TRBJ2-2 | TRBV30 | TGTGCCTGGAGTGTCGGGGCAGGGGGTGTCGGGGAGCTGTTTTTT | CAWSVGAGGVGELFF
TRBD2 | . | TRBJ2-3 | TRBV7-8 | TGTGCCAGCAGCCTAGAGTTGTCTAGCGGGGCCCGGCAGTATTTT | CASSLELSSGARQYF
TRBD2 | . | TRBJ2-1 | TRBV3-1/TRBV3-2 | TGTGCCAGCAGCCAAGCAGGACTAGCGGGGGGGCATGATGAGCAGTTCTTC | CASSQAGLAGGHDEQFF
TRBD1 | . | TRBJ2-5 | TRBV5-1 | TGCGCCAGCAGCTACTCGACAGGGCCCTCTCGAGAGACCCAGTACTTC | CASSYSTGPSRETQYF
TRBD2 | . | TRBJ2-3 | TRBV4-1 | TGCGCCAGCAGCCAGATCGGCGGGGGGACTAGCACAGATACGCAGTATTTT | CASSQIGGGTSTDTQYF
. | . | TRBJ2-1 | TRBV7-9 | TGTGCCAGCAGCTTAGGTCTGGTTTCGGGGCAGTTCTTC | CASSLGLVSGQFF
TRBD2 | . | TRBJ2-7 | TRBV24-1 | TGTGCCACCAGTAGCGGGGCCTCCTACGAGCAGTACTTC | CATSSGASYEQYF
. | once | TRBJ2-7 | TRBV2 | TGTGCCAGCCTTGACAGGTTGACCTACGAGCAGTACTTC | CASLDRLTYEQYF